A selection of T cell receptor beta chains follows, all from one sample in a study of control samples from healthy donors and cancer patients. The repertoire was sequenced with immunoSEQ multiplex PCR; TCRdb's copy has only in-frame clones and lacks some. Of over 90,000 clones in the sample, 92% are singletons; the top ten hold 2% to 2.5%. Source material: blood. These receptors were obtained from a young woman in good health. Each CDR3 is given with its conserved first and last residue. A D gene is named only where the DNA matches it firmly. A row's size may be missing; if present it is once, few, many or a size class.

clone_size d_call j_call v_call cdr3_aa cdr3_nt
once NA TRBJ1-1 TRBV13 CASRELHTEAFF TGTGCCAGCAGAGAGTTGCACACTGAAGCTTTCTTT
NA NA TRBJ2-3 TRBV5-1 CASSLYSSTDTQYF TGCGCCAGCAGCTTGTACAGCAGCACAGATACGCAGTATTTT
NA NA TRBJ1-6 TRBV19 CASERTANNSPLHF TGTGCCAGTGAAAGGACGGCGAATAATTCACCCCTCCACTTT
NA NA TRBJ1-2 TRBV7-8 CASSASANYGYTF TGTGCCAGCAGCGCCAGCGCTAACTATGGCTACACCTTC
NA TRBD1 TRBJ1-2 TRBV6-5 CASTPRTGANYGYTF TGTGCCAGCACTCCCCGGACAGGGGCTAACTATGGCTACACCTTC
NA TRBD1 TRBJ2-3 TRBV6-6 CASSRRLPRGRPDTQYF TGTGCCAGCAGTCGACGACTCCCCAGGGGGCGCCCAGATACGCAGTATTTT
NA TRBD1 TRBJ1-5 TRBV7-2 CASSLAGRGQAGEPQHF TGTGCCAGCAGCTTAGCGGGTCGGGGACAGGCCGGGGAGCCCCAGCATTTT
NA TRBD2 TRBJ2-2 TRBV4-1 CASSQVPSGTGELFF TGCGCCAGCAGCCAAGTTCCTAGCGGGACCGGGGAGCTGTTTTTT
NA NA TRBJ1-2 TRBV6-5 CASSLTGFYGYTF TGTGCCAGCAGTCTGACAGGATTTTATGGCTACACCTTC
NA TRBD2 TRBJ2-1 TRBV4-1 CASSLRTSGRASSHNEQFF TGCGCCAGCAGCCTCCGCACTAGCGGGAGGGCCTCTTCTCACAATGAGCAGTTCTTC
once NA TRBJ1-2 TRBV5-4 CASSLDAGRYGYTF TGTGCCAGCAGCTTGGACGCAGGGCGCTATGGCTACACCTTC
NA NA TRBJ2-3 TRBV29-1 CSVDGGIRTDTQYF TGCAGCGTTGATGGGGGGATTCGGACAGATACGCAGTATTTT
once NA TRBJ1-1 TRBV27 CASSPQGSNTEAFF TGTGCCAGCTCTCCACAGGGATCGAACACTGAAGCTTTCTTT
few TRBD2 TRBJ2-1 TRBV5-4 CASRRGGGAEEQFF TGTGCCTCTCGTCGGGGCGGGGGGGCCGAGGAGCAGTTCTTC
NA TRBD1 TRBJ2-7 TRBV5-4 CASSLPGQGTREQYF TGTGCCAGCAGCCTTCCGGGACAGGGAACCCGGGAGCAGTACTTC
NA NA TRBJ1-3 TRBV30 CAWSRRAVSSGNTIYF TGTGCCTGGAGTCGGAGGGCTGTGAGCTCTGGAAACACCATATATTTT
NA NA TRBJ1-5 TRBV12-5 CASGLDNQPQHF TGTGCTAGTGGTTTGGATAATCAGCCCCAGCATTTT
NA TRBD2 TRBJ2-5 TRBV10-1 CASSEWPSGAETQYF TGCGCCAGCAGTGAGTGGCCTAGCGGGGCAGAGACCCAGTACTTC
NA TRBD2 TRBJ2-5 TRBV6-6 CASRVTSVPETQYF TGTGCCAGCAGAGTGACTAGCGTTCCAGAGACCCAGTACTTC
NA TRBD1 TRBJ1-1 TRBV5-1 CASSLAGQGSTEAFF TGCGCCAGCAGCTTGGCGGGACAGGGGTCCACTGAAGCTTTCTTT
NA TRBD2 TRBJ2-5 TRBV3-1/TRBV3-2 CASTLAGEGETQYF TGTGCCAGTACCCTAGCGGGGGAGGGGGAGACCCAGTACTTC
NA NA TRBJ2-7 TRBV6-5 CASRPTGRVYEQYF TGTGCCAGCAGACCTACAGGGCGGGTTTACGAGCAGTACTTC
NA TRBD2 TRBJ2-1 TRBV4-1 CASSLLAGGPHEQFF TGCGCCAGCAGCCTGCTAGCGGGGGGGCCTCATGAGCAGTTCTTC
few NA TRBJ2-7 TRBV6-5 CASSYSNYEQYF TGTGCCAGCAGTTACTCGAATTACGAGCAGTACTTC
NA NA TRBJ1-1 TRBV10-3 CAISEIRNTEAFF TGTGCCATCAGTGAGATCCGGAACACTGAAGCTTTCTTT
NA NA TRBJ2-2 TRBV7-2 CASSLVTGVSGELFF TGTGCCAGCAGCTTAGTGACGGGAGTTTCCGGGGAGCTGTTTTTT
NA NA TRBJ2-2 TRBV6-6 CASSYSKQRTGELFF TGTGCCAGCAGTTACTCTAAGCAGCGCACCGGGGAGCTGTTTTTT
NA TRBD1 TRBJ1-2 TRBV27 CASRLYGQGGYGYTF TGTGCCAGCAGATTATACGGACAGGGGGGCTATGGCTACACCTTC
NA TRBD1 TRBJ1-5 TRBV6-2/TRBV6-3 CASSPLRQGRVNQPQHF TGTGCCAGCAGCCCTCTCCGACAGGGCAGAGTTAATCAGCCCCAGCATTTT
NA NA TRBJ2-6 TRBV6-5 CASRRGSGANVLTF TGTGCCAGCCGGCGGGGTTCTGGGGCCAACGTCCTGACTTTC
NA NA TRBJ1-1 TRBV9 CASSVGAMNTEAFF TGTGCCAGCAGCGTAGGGGCCATGAACACTGAAGCTTTCTTT
once NA TRBJ1-1 TRBV27 CASKSDSAEAFF TGTGCCAGCAAGAGCGATAGCGCCGAAGCTTTCTTT
NA NA TRBJ1-2 TRBV6-5 CASSYTTSPYGYTF TGTGCCAGCAGTTACACAACATCCCCCTATGGCTACACCTTC
NA NA TRBJ2-5 TRBV5-4 CASSLALGAGETQYF TGTGCCAGCAGCTTGGCCCTGGGGGCAGGTGAGACCCAGTACTTC
NA TRBD1 TRBJ2-2 TRBV11-3 CASSVSGTGKTKNTGELFF TGTGCCAGCAGCGTCTCCGGGACAGGGAAAACCAAGAACACCGGGGAGCTGTTTTTT
once NA TRBJ2-7 TRBV18 CASTKGHLSYEQYF TGTGCCAGCACAAAGGGACACCTCTCCTACGAGCAGTACTTC
NA NA TRBJ1-2 TRBV5-1 CASGIDGASGRGYGYTF TGCGCCAGCGGAATCGACGGGGCCTCAGGGCGGGGCTATGGCTACACCTTC
NA TRBD2 TRBJ2-7 TRBV6-2/TRBV6-3 CASSARGAGEYYEQYF TGTGCCAGCAGTGCCCGTGGAGCGGGAGAGTACTACGAGCAGTACTTC
NA NA TRBJ1-1 TRBV2 CASSENRAAFF TGTGCCAGCAGTGAGAATAGGGCGGCTTTCTTT
NA TRBD1 TRBJ1-2 TRBV9 CASSVGPGGYGYTF TGTGCCAGCAGCGTAGGGCCAGGGGGCTATGGCTACACCTTC